This TCR beta chain is from a study of beta chain features in type 1 diabetes. Study-level points and caveats: A moderate, significant TCRB CDR3 shortening appeared in type 1 diabetes across four CD4+ subsets.

All of the isolated RNA was reverse transcribed, so expressed TCRB transcripts were sequenced. Produced via immunoSEQ multiplex PCR; TCRdb's table is partial and in-frame only. The table lists roughly 330,000 clones, less than 15% of them singletons, with roughly 0.015% in the top ten. The sample holds a few counts of this clone. Its antigen remains unidentified. One end of the junction does not line up with germline, which may come from a read error. The CDR3 is 15 amino acids. Germline V gene data show CDR1 as MGHDK and CDR2 as SYGVNS. This chain joins TRBV25-1 and TRBJ2-7; 8 nucleotides align to TRBD1. The sample consisted of naive CD4+ T cells from blood. This clonotype originated in a woman between 18 and 30 years old with type 1 diabetes. For the CDR3, the DNA is TGTGCCAGCAGTGAGGAGGACAGGGTGTCCTCCGAGCAGTACTTC. Residues: CASSEEDRVSSEQYF.